What follows is one T cell receptor beta chain and its context. Only a few counts were recorded for this clonotype. The target of this receptor is not known. No clone much larger than this one lies a single base away; base qualities are absent. Amplification of TCR beta CDR3 regions was carried out from RNA transcripts. A first-round RT-PCR of the TCR CDR3 used the HTBI primer set with the Qiagen OneStep RT-PCR kit. Libraries were constructed in a second round of multiplex PCR, after which size selection and purification were performed. The libraries were sequenced on an Illumina HiSeq2000 using paired-end 100 bp reads. Processing in the source paper ran as follows. SOAPnuke was used to process the raw data, removing reads that contained adapters or uncalled bases, had a mean Phred below 15, or lacked an exact match to the constant primer or identifier. High-quality paired reads were merged using COPE v1.2.5, and each unique nucleotide sequence was defined as a clonotype. MiTCR v1.1 was used to align the clonotypes against IMGT TRBV, TRBD and TRBJ reference segments. The analysis included only V-J combinations with a frequency above 0.0001, which together covered 99% to 99.2% of the repertoires. A TCS score was defined as the ratio between F50 (clonal expansion) and ExV (chaos), using BLOSUM62-based TCRdist between CDR3 peptides within each V-J. Welch's t-statistics and random forest reduced just over 500 V-J features to roughly 13, which were used in a naive Bayes classifier (R e1071). In-frame beta chains were kept once TCRdb had trimmed the public reads at Q25 with fastp and called clones with MiXCR. Every CDR3 protein is listed once, alongside the most common genes and DNA of its rows. For this entry, the V and J calls and clone size follow TCRdb and not the study's own pipeline. The sample includes hundreds of thousands of distinct CDR3 sequences, with about 15% observed a single time. The ten largest clones represent around a third of the sample.

Graves' hyperthyroidism was defined as stable when no progression to ophthalmopathy occurred over 18 months of follow-up. Hyperthyroidism patients were aged 18 to 65 years and newly diagnosed, with disease duration of less than 2 months. Any patient with an uncontrolled infection, another autoimmune disease, pregnancy or lactation was excluded. Diagnoses relied on clinical symptoms, serum thyroxine and TRAb, thyroid ultrasound and orbital computed tomography. PBMCs were isolated from about 10 ml of fresh peripheral blood by Ficoll-Paque density gradient centrifugation. Trizol reagent was used to extract total RNA, and RNA quality was then checked on an Agilent 2100 Bioanalyzer. The data belong to a study of T cells in Graves' hyperthyroidism and ophthalmopathy (dated by TCRdb to the late 2010s). Regarding the research as a whole: Peripheral blood samples were taken at initial diagnosis, before any treatment was given. To identify TCR V-J signatures that set the groups apart, the researchers used a discovery cohort of roughly 100 patients, made up of roughly 40 with Graves' ophthalmopathy and some 58 with stable Graves' hyperthyroidism. Once sampling was done, hyperthyroidism patients were given methimazole at a starting dose of 30 mg daily, whereas ophthalmopathy patients were given high-dose intravenous methylprednisolone. The 100 or so discovery patients were divided at random into training and test sets in a 7:3 ratio. The study also compared thyroid tissue and blood T-cell repertoires from 6 or 7 Graves' hyperthyroidism patients. The paper reports TCR Vbeta CDR3 sequencing of fewer than 150 peripheral blood samples: some 41 ophthalmopathy, some 80 hyperthyroidism and around 17 progressor patients. Whether ophthalmopathy could be predicted prospectively was tested in an independent validation cohort made up of under 20 hyperthyroidism patients plus 17 patients who later progressed to ophthalmopathy. Study-wide conclusions, independent of this receptor: In validation, the model predicted progression to ophthalmopathy a median of roughly 6.2 months before onset, with over 60% sensitivity and nearly 75% specificity. In cross-validation, a model built on a 13 V-J signature told ophthalmopathy apart from stable hyperthyroidism with over 85% sensitivity and roughly 82% specificity, and in testing the same model reached 80%/75%. Blood samples also contained most of the expanded thyroid clonotypes (frequency above 0.001), which suggests that blood repertoires may reflect thyroid immune responses. No statistical method was used to fix the sample size in advance, and group allocation was not hidden from the investigators.

CDR1 and CDR2, per the germline V gene, are KGHDR and SFDVKD. V is reduced by 3 bases and J by 9 bases, leaving a spacing of 11 bases between them. The CDR3, from cysteine to phenylalanine, totals 13 residues. Only the CDR3 region is kept as DNA, spanning 39 bases read in frame from base 1. The rearranged chain carries TRBV24-1 and TRBJ2-1; no D gene can be assigned with confidence. Material for sequencing was blood. This TCR was recovered from a woman in her 30s with Graves' hyperthyroidism. The nucleotide sequence reads as follows: TGTGCCACCAGTGATCCCTGGACGAGTGAGCAGTTCTTC. It is translated as CATSDPWTSEQFF.